A single sample is the source of the 8 T cell receptor beta chains below, sequenced in a study of blood T cell repertoires in COVID-19 (dated by TCRdb to 2020 to 2021). Libraries were prepared through the immunoSEQ multiplex PCR assay. The immuneACCESS repertoire file appears here via TCRdb, limited to in-frame rearrangements. These files lack a portion of the clones; in checked studies, under half of the deficit traces to unresolved V genes, and the cause of the others is not known. This sample is represented by about 55,000 clones; 85% to 90% of them were singletons. 12% to 15% of the sample belongs to the ten largest clones. The sequencing sample was made of peripheral blood. The receptors derive from a man aged 70 or older with acute or convalescent COVID-19.

This chain links TRBV27 with TRBJ1-5, with 8 bases matching TRBD1. Germline trimming cut 5 bases from V and 4 bases from J; bases unmatched to any gene: 7. Germline V lookup: CDR1 MNHEY, CDR2 SMNVEV (reference sequence). This CDR3 has 15 amino acids. The CDR3 spells CASSGSRGPNQPQHF. In nucleotides, the CDR3 is TGTGCCAGCAGTGGCAGCAGGGGGCCGAATCAGCCCCAGCATTTT.

The V and J genes are TRBV5-4 and TRBJ2-5; maybe TRBD2 (7 bases). Germline V gene data show CDR1 as SGHNT and CDR2 as YYREEE (reference sequence). CDR3 size: 14 residues. V was cut by 4 bases and J by 2 bases, with 12 bases left in between. This CDR3 reads CASSSGTRQETQYF. The CDR3 nucleotides read TGTGCCAGCAGCAGCGGGACACGTCAAGAGACCCAGTACTTC.

The V and J genes are TRBV29-1 and TRBJ1-2, with D unclear. V shed 4 bases and J shed 4 bases, with 10 bases lying between them. This CDR3 comprises 12 residues. Germline V gives CDR1 SQVTM, CDR2 ANQGSEA. The CDR3 reads CSVVSGVYGYTF. CDR3 in DNA: TGCAGCGTTGTGAGTGGAGTCTATGGCTACACCTTC.

The CDR3 sequence: CASRLERDRQNTEAFF. The CDR3 nucleotides are TGTGCAAGTCGCTTAGAGAGGGACAGGCAGAACACTGAAGCTTTCTTT. The chain employs TRBV12-2 and TRBJ1-1; the table names TRBD1, a call not compared with the DNA. TRBV12-2 is a listed pseudogene. The CDR3 is 16 residues long.

This clone showed up just once. The rearrangement uses TRBV11-1 and TRBJ2-3; maybe TRBD1 (5 bases). The V gene lost 1 base and the J gene lost 1 base, with 12 bases spanning the gap. The germline CDR1 and CDR2 sequences are SGHAT and FQDESV (reference sequence). This CDR3 has 16 amino acids. The DNA of the CDR3 is TGTGCCAGCAGCTTAGGTGGAGTCAGGGGCACAGATACGCAGTATTTT. Residues: CASSLGGVRGTDTQYF.

Ten or more counts support this clone. The chain has TRBV4-2 and TRBJ2-1, with 12 nucleotides matching TRBD1. Unmatched junction bases numbered 4, after V lost 0 bases and J lost 7 bases. This CDR3 has 16 residues. Germline V gene data show CDR1 as LGHNA and CDR2 as YNFKEQ. The CDR3 spells CASSQDGTGGWNEQFF. CDR3 nucleotides: TGTGCCAGCAGCCAAGATGGGACAGGGGGCTGGAATGAGCAGTTCTTC.

Worth noting for this clone: A read error may account for a junction end that differs from germline. The genes are TRBV19 and TRBJ2-5; possible D gene TRBD1, 5 bases. The CDR3 extends over 13 amino acids. The germline V gene has CDR1 LNHDA and CDR2 SQIVND (reference sequence). The CDR3 DNA follows: TGTGCCAGTAGTAGCTTCAGGGAAGAGGCCCAGTACTTC. Translating it yields CASSSFREEAQYF.

The chain couples TRBV7-9 to TRBJ2-5, with 8 nucleotides matching TRBD1. Trimming removed 3 bases from V and 3 bases from J; junction bases left unmatched: 6. CDR3 length equals 15 residues. The germline V gene encodes CDR1 SEHNR and CDR2 FQNEAQ (reference sequence). CDR3 protein: CASSFGQGFEETQYF. CDR3 sequence (DNA): TGTGCCAGCAGCTTTGGACAGGGCTTTGAAGAGACCCAGTACTTC.